Each of the 14 T cell receptor beta chains below was sequenced from the same sample in a study of T cell repertoires in cytomegalovirus infection. TCRdb called the reads again in MiXCR, with one record for every CDR3 protein. Of hundreds of thousands of distinct CDR3 sequences listed, about 9.2% were seen once; the top ten hold around 2.4%. The sample taken for sequencing was PBMCs. These receptors were collected from a human donor in good health (CMV status not recorded). Some clones in this sample may be carry-over from other donors' samples.

The chain carries TRBV28 and TRBJ1-1; a possible D gene is TRBD1 (5 bases). V dropped 6 bases and J dropped 6 bases, with 11 bases sitting between them. Germline V CDR1 and CDR2: MDHEN, SYDVKM. The length of the CDR3 is 12 residues. The CDR3 here is CASSPGSPEAFF. The CDR3 nucleotides are TGTGCCAGCAGCCCAGGGTCCCCTGAAGCTTTCTTT.

This clonotype was seen only once. The chain couples TRBV20-1 to TRBJ1-1; TRBD1 might be the D (6 bases). Trimming took 0 bases from V and 0 from J, leaving 11 bases between them. Germline V gene data show CDR1 as DFQATT and CDR2 as SNEGSKA (reference sequence). The CDR3 runs to 15 residues. CDR3 bases: TGCAGTGCTAGAGAGGGACACTTGGTGAACACTGAAGCTTTCTTT. Amino acid sequence: CSAREGHLVNTEAFF.

This clonotype has a count of ten or more. The rearrangement uses TRBV5-1 and TRBJ2-7; no clear D gene. From germline, CDR1 is SGHRS and CDR2 YFSETQ. Trimming took off 0 bases at V and 2 bases at J, with 3 bases between the two ends. The CDR3 length is 12 residues. The CDR3 DNA follows: TGCGCCAGCAGCTTGGATGCCTACGAGCAGTACTTC. Translated: CASSLDAYEQYF.

This clonotype was seen many times. This chain joins TRBV7-3 and TRBJ2-3; the match to TRBD1 covers 10 bases. Germline V CDR1 and CDR2: SGHTA, FQGTGA. The CDR3 contains 18 residues. With V trimmed by 2 bases and J by 7 bases, 15 bases remained unmatched. CDR3 in amino acids: CASSLSGGGQGRRNTQYF. As DNA, the CDR3 is TGTGCCAGCAGCTTATCTGGGGGGGGACAGGGGAGGAGAAATACGCAGTATTTT. Looking up the rest from reference TRBV7-3 and TRBJ2-3 gives the full variable domain: GAGVSQTPSNKVTEKGKYVELRCDPISGHTALYWYRQSLGQGPEFLIYFQGTGAADDSGLPNDRFFAVRPEGSVSTLKIQRTERGDSAVYLCASSLSGGGQGRRNTQYFGPGTRLTVL.

The chain couples TRBV10-1 to TRBJ2-1; the D gene could be TRBD1 or TRBD2 (5 bases each). This CDR3 comprises 19 residues. Germline-derived CDR1 and CDR2 are WNHNN and SYGVQD (reference sequence). Trimming pared 4 bases from V and 7 bases from J, leaving 29 bases between. CDR3 nucleotide sequence: TGCGCCAGCAGTGGGCCCCGGGACGACCCTTCTCCTCGCGAAAATGAGCAGTTCTTC. Residues: CASSGPRDDPSPRENEQFF.

The CDR3 nucleotides are TGTGCCATCAGTGCGAAACTAGCCACCCTCACAGATACGCAGTATTTT. This codes for CAISAKLATLTDTQYF. This chain connects TRBV10-3 to TRBJ2-3; D is perhaps TRBD2 (6 bases). V lost 4 bases to trimming and J lost 2 bases, with 16 bases between them. Per germline, CDR1 ENHRY and CDR2 SYGVKD. CDR3 size: 16 residues.

This clonotype was recorded a few times. This rearrangement joins TRBV6-2 or TRBV6-3 to TRBJ2-3, with D tentatively TRBD2 (5 bases). CDR3 size: 15 residues. V lost 5 bases and J lost 4, with 16 bases in between. Germline V gene data show CDR1 as MNHEY and CDR2 as SVGEGT. This CDR3 is CASSGVGGRADTQYF. DNA of the CDR3: TGTGCCAGCAGTGGGGTCGGCGGGCGCGCAGATACGCAGTATTTT.

The chain is built from TRBV15 and TRBJ1-4; D is possibly TRBD1 (6 bases). The germline V gene has CDR1 LNHNV and CDR2 YYDKDF (reference sequence). The V end was cut by 2 bases, the J end by 7 bases, with 14 bases between. The CDR3 has 15 residues. CDR3 region: CATSRQPKGVEKLFF. DNA of the CDR3: TGTGCCACCAGCAGACAGCCGAAGGGGGTTGAAAAACTGTTTTTT.

This clonotype occurred many times. The gene calls are TRBV7-2 and TRBJ2-5, with D perhaps TRBD1 (5 bases). Germline loops: CDR1 SGHTA, CDR2 FQGNSA. Trimming shortened V by 5 bases and J by 1 base, and 11 bases separated the two germline ends. The CDR3 runs to 14 residues. CDR3 sequence reads: CASSKTVLQETQYF. The DNA for the CDR3 is TGTGCCAGCAGCAAGACAGTCCTCCAAGAGACCCAGTACTTC. The full variable domain, its missing parts supplied by reference TRBV7-2 and TRBJ2-5, is GAGVSQSPSNKVTEKGKDVELRCDPISGHTALYWYRQSLGQGLEFLIYFQGNSAPDKSGLPSDRFSAERTGGSVSTLTIQRTQQEDSAVYLCASSKTVLQETQYFGPGTRLLVL.

This chain uses TRBV6-6 with TRBJ2-5; D not resolved. The CDR3 is made up of 15 amino acids. Trimming took off 0 bases at V and 1 base at J, with 9 bases between the two ends. Germline V lookup: CDR1 MNHNY, CDR2 SVGAGI (reference sequence). The DNA for the CDR3 is TGTGCCAGCAGTTACTCGGCGGCAGTCCAAGAGACCCAGTACTTC. Protein sequence: CASSYSAAVQETQYF.

Many counts were recorded for this clonotype. V and J are TRBV5-4 and TRBJ2-5; D may be TRBD2 (5 bases). V gave up 3 bases and J gave up 4 bases, with 19 bases separating them. CDR1 SGHNT and CDR2 YYREEE come from the germline V gene (reference sequence). The CDR3 covers 16 residues. The CDR3 coding sequence is TGTGCCAGCAGCTCGGCCGGACCTTCGGGGAGAGAGACCCAGTACTTC. Translated: CASSSAGPSGRETQYF.

This clonotype was counted many times. The gene calls are TRBV10-1 and TRBJ2-5, with D perhaps matching TRBD1 (7 bases). Between the trimmed V and J ends, which lost 5 bases and 2 bases, there was a span of 15 bases. Per germline, CDR1 WNHNN and CDR2 SYGVQD (reference sequence). CDR3 size: 15 residues. The CDR3 DNA sequence: TGCGCCAGCAGTCGGGACAGCGGGTGGCAAGAGACCCAGTACTTC. Protein: CASSRDSGWQETQYF.

Note on this clonotype: This could be a read error, since a much larger clone is one nucleotide away. V usage is TRBV7-9 and J usage is TRBJ2-1, with D uncertain. Trimming shortened V by 2 bases and J by 9 bases, and 11 bases separated the two germline ends. The CDR3 is made up of 13 amino acids. The germline V gene encodes CDR1 SEHNR and CDR2 FQNEAQ (reference sequence). The CDR3 DNA is TGTGCCAGCAGCTTAAAACGAGTGAGTGAGCAGTTCTTC. Translation gives CASSLKRVSEQFF. The full variable domain, completed using reference TRBV7-9 and TRBJ2-1, is DTGVSQNPRHKITKRGQNVTFRCDPISEHNRLYWYRQTLGQGPEFLTYFQNEAQLEKSRLLSDRFSAERPKGSFSTLEIQRTEQGDSAMYLCASSLKRVSEQFFGPGTRLTVL.

The chain uses TRBV5-1 and TRBJ1-1, with D tentatively TRBD1 (6 bases). Per germline, CDR1 SGHRS and CDR2 YFSETQ. This CDR3 is built from 14 residues. The V gene lost 4 bases and the J gene lost 1 base, with 11 bases spanning the gap. CDR3 protein: CASSTWTENTEAFF. The DNA of the CDR3 is TGCGCCAGCAGCACCTGGACAGAGAACACTGAAGCTTTCTTT.